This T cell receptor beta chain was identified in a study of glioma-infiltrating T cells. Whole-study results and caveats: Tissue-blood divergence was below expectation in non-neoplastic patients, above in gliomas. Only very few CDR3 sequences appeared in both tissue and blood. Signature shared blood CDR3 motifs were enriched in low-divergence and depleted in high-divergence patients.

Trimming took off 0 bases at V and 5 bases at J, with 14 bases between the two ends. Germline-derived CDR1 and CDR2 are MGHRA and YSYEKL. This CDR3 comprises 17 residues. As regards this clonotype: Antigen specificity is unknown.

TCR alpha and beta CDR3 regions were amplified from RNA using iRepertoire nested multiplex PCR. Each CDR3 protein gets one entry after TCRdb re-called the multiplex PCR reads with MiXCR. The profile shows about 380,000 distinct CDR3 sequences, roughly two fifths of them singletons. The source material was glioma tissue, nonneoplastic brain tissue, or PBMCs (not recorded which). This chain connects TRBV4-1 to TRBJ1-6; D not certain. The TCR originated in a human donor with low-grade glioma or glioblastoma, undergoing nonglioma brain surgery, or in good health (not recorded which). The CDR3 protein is CASSQDDGWENNSPLHF. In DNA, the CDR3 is TGCGCCAGCAGCCAAGATGATGGATGGGAGAATAATTCACCCCTCCACTTT.